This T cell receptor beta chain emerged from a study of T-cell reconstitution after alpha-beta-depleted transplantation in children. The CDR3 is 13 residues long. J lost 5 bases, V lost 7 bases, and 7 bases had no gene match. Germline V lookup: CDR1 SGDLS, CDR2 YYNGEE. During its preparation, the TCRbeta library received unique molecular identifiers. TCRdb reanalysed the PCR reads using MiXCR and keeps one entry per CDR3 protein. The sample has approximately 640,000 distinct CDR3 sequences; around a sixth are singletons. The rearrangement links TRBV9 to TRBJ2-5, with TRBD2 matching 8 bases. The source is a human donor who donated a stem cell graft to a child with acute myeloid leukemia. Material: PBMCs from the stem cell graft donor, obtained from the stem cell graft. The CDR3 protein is CASGSGGSETQYF. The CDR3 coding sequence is TGTGCCAGCGGGAGCGGGGGTTCGGAGACCCAGTACTTC.